This TCR beta chain was captured by sequencing in a study of T cell responses to AZD1222 COVID-19 vaccine. Whole-study results and caveats: Spike-specific TCR breadth and depth rose after two AZD1222 doses. Clonal diversity may have been underestimated, and the donors were mostly white British, with more females than males. Baseline serology detected seropositivity in only 5 to 7 AZD1222 recipients.

Second-dose timings of about 4 or about 12 weeks were pooled. Germline V gene data show CDR1 as KGHSH and CDR2 as LQKENI. Trimming shortened V by 5 bases and J by 0 bases, and 10 bases separated the two germline ends. The length of the CDR3 is 14 residues. TCRdb's copy holds only in-frame clones and misses some; the assay was immunoSEQ multiplex PCR. The table has fewer than 70,000 clones, more than 60% seen once; the top ten hold more than 3%. Turning to this clone: As yet, its antigen is unknown.

The sequence was collected from an adult who received the AZD1222 COVID-19 vaccine. The V and J genes are TRBV18 and TRBJ1-1; D gene uncertain. This specimen consisted of peripheral blood, obtained 28 days after the second AZD1222 dose. CDR3 nucleotides: TGTGCCAGCTCAGGAGACGGAGTGAACACTGAAGCTTTCTTT. Amino acids: CASSGDGVNTEAFF.